This T cell receptor beta chain is drawn from a study of T cell responses to AZD1222 COVID-19 vaccine. The study, taken as a whole, reports: Just five to seven people given AZD1222 tested seropositive at baseline.

Germline V CDR1 and CDR2: MNHEY, SMNVEV (reference sequence). This CDR3 region has 15 residues. The ends were cut back, 9 bases at V and 1 base at J, with 16 bases in the middle. About this clone: As yet, its antigen is unknown.

The method was immunoSEQ multiplex PCR; TCRdb's version includes in-frame clones alone and lacks a portion of them. The sample records tens of thousands of clones, around 87% being singletons. The sequencing here drew on peripheral blood, taken on day 0 of MenACWY control vaccination. The chain links TRBV27 to TRBJ1-5, with D maybe TRBD1 (6 bases). The receptor was derived from an adult in good health. In DNA form, the CDR3 reads TGTGCCAGTCGAAGGGGGGCGGCAAGCAATCAGCCCCAGCATTTT. This gives the protein CASRRGAASNQPQHF.